Given below is one T cell receptor (beta chain) in context. The sample belongs to a study of blood T cell repertoires in COVID-19. In the original workflow: Reference gene primer amplification gave nucleated cell count estimates. Profiling relied on immunoSEQ multiplex PCR, and the TCRdb table lists in-frame clones only, not all of them. V, J and clone size are those of that table, while D and trimming were read from the DNA. The table records about 160,000 clones, approximately 91% of them present only once. Sequencing was performed on peripheral blood. This TCR derives from a man aged 18 to 29 with acute or convalescent COVID-19.

The CDR3 coding sequence is TGTGCCAGCGGCAGGGGCGCAACTAATGAAAAACTGTTTTTT. This gives the protein CASGRGATNEKLFF. The gene calls are TRBV6-5 and TRBJ1-4, with D possibly TRBD1 on 6 matching bases. Germline CDR1 MNHEY, CDR2 SVGAGI. The CDR3 runs 14 residues. V lost 8 bases and J 0 bases, leaving 10 bases between the germline ends.